The 20 T cell receptor beta chains below come from one sample, sequenced in a study of control samples from healthy donors and cancer patients. Libraries were prepared by immunoSEQ multiplex PCR; TCRdb keeps only in-frame clonotypes and omits some of them. The table includes 80,000 or so clones, around 91% detected once. The sample was blood. The receptors were sampled from a middle-aged man in good health.

This chain joins TRBV29-1 and TRBJ1-2, with 8 bases aligning to TRBD1. Germline-derived CDR1 and CDR2 are SQVTM and ANQGSEA. V lost 2 bases to trimming and J lost 4 bases; unmatched junction nucleotides: 12. This CDR3 has 16 residues. The CDR3 nucleotides read TGCAGCGTTGAAAGCCAGGGGGCGGGTGGGGGCTATGGCTACACCTTC. Protein: CSVESQGAGGGYGYTF.

This clone has only one observation. The chain recombines TRBV5-1 with TRBJ1-4, with D perhaps matching TRBD1 (6 bases). Trimming pared 0 bases from V and 0 bases from J, leaving 9 bases between. The germline gives CDR1 SGHRS, CDR2 YFSETQ. The CDR3 sequence is 16 residues long. This chain's CDR3 is CASSLGTGSTNEKLFF. CDR3 nucleotide sequence: TGCGCCAGCAGCTTGGGAACAGGGTCAACTAATGAAAAACTGTTTTTT.

The gene calls are TRBV10-3 and TRBJ1-2; TRBD1 aligns across 8 bases. V shed 1 base and J 4 bases; nucleotides not matched to a gene: 8. This CDR3 region has 16 residues. Germline V lookup: CDR1 ENHRY, CDR2 SYGVKD. This CDR3 reads CAISEFGQGVGYGYTF. CDR3 sequence (DNA): TGTGCCATCAGTGAGTTCGGACAGGGTGTTGGCTATGGCTACACCTTC.

This chain connects TRBV2 to TRBJ2-3; unclear D gene. The V gene lost 5 bases and the J gene lost 5 bases, with 2 bases spanning the gap. The CDR3 spans 10 residues. CDR1 SNHLY and CDR2 FYNNEI come from the germline V gene. CDR3 coding DNA: TGTGCCAGCAGTAGAGATACGCAGTATTTT. Its translation is CASSRDTQYF.

V and J are TRBV12-5 and TRBJ1-1; TRBD1 agrees at 8 bases. The germline gives CDR1 LGHNT, CDR2 FRNRAP. V lost 2 bases and J lost 2; bases outside the gene matches: 7. The CDR3 totals 16 residues. Written as DNA, the CDR3 is TGTGCTAGTGGTTTGCTGTTGGGACAGGTCAACACTGAAGCTTTCTTT. This translates into CASGLLLGQVNTEAFF.

The chain links TRBV11-2 to TRBJ1-4; 8 bases align to TRBD1. CDR1 is SGHAT and CDR2 is FQNNGV in the germline V gene. J was trimmed by 6 bases and V by 4 bases; bases with no gene match: 19. The CDR3 is made up of 19 amino acids. The CDR3 protein is CASSSQATRQGRFDEKLFF. The DNA for the CDR3 is TGTGCCAGCAGCTCCCAAGCAACCAGACAGGGGAGGTTCGATGAAAAACTGTTTTTT. The full variable domain, completed using reference TRBV11-2 and TRBJ1-4, is EAGVAQSPRYKIIEKRQSVAFWCNPISGHATLYWYQQILGQGPKLLIQFQNNGVVDDSQLPKDRFSAERLKGVDSTLKIQPAKLEDSAVYLCASSSQATRQGRFDEKLFFGSGTQLSVL.

The chain combines TRBV6-5 with TRBJ1-6; D is undetermined. The CDR3 is made up of 12 amino acids. Germline CDR1 and CDR2: MNHEY and SVGAGI. V was pared by 8 bases and J by 11 bases, with 13 bases between. The CDR3, as DNA: TGTGCCAGCGCCCTCGGGAGAACACCCCTCCACTTT. Translated, it gives CASALGRTPLHF.

The chain has TRBV6-5 and TRBJ1-1; no reliable D call. Trimming took 2 bases from V and 4 from J, leaving 11 bases between them. Germline CDR1 MNHEY, CDR2 SVGAGI. The CDR3 is made up of 14 amino acids. DNA for the CDR3: TGTGCCAGCAGTTACGGTGTGTCGGGCACTGAAGCTTTCTTT. This codes for CASSYGVSGTEAFF.

The V gene is TRBV19, the J gene TRBJ2-7; D possibly corresponds to TRBD1 (5 bases). The V gene lost 0 bases and the J gene lost 2 bases, with 8 bases spanning the gap. Germline-derived CDR1 and CDR2 are LNHDA and SQIVND (reference sequence). The length of the CDR3 is 14 residues. The CDR3 loop is CASSIDPRAYEQYF. Written as DNA, the CDR3 is TGTGCCAGTAGTATAGACCCCAGGGCCTACGAGCAGTACTTC. Complete variable domain (other parts from reference TRBV19 and TRBJ2-7): DGGITQSPKYLFRKEGQNVTLSCEQNLNHDAMYWYRQDPGQGLRLIYYSQIVNDFQKGDIAEGYSVSREKKESFPLTVTSAQKNPTAFYLCASSIDPRAYEQYFGPGTRLTVT.

The CDR3 here is CASSLSGRWSEKLFF. For the CDR3, the DNA is TGTGCCAGCAGCCTCTCAGGGCGGTGGAGTGAAAAACTGTTTTTT. The rearrangement joins TRBV13 to TRBJ1-4, with a possible D match to TRBD1 (5 bases). From germline, CDR1 is PRHDT and CDR2 FYEKMQ (reference sequence). The CDR3 contains 15 residues. V gave up 5 bases and J gave up 7 bases, with 17 bases separating them.

V is TRBV2 and J is TRBJ2-1; 8 bases are shared with TRBD1. The CDR3 has 13 residues. V lost 8 bases, J lost 5 bases, and 5 bases stayed unmatched. The germline gives CDR1 SNHLY, CDR2 FYNNEI. The chain's CDR3 is CASQGATDNEQFF. CDR3 in DNA: TGTGCCAGCCAGGGGGCGACAGACAATGAGCAGTTCTTC.

The gene calls are TRBV19 and TRBJ2-3; 8 bases map to TRBD1. CDR3 length equals 18 residues. Germline CDR1 is LNHDA and CDR2 is SQIVND (reference sequence). Losses at the gene ends were 6 bases for V and 0 bases for J; bases not matched to a gene: 14. The CDR3 nucleotides are TGTGCCAGTAGAAGCAATTGGGGGACAGGAGAAAGCACAGATACGCAGTATTTT. This sequence encodes CASRSNWGTGESTDTQYF.

The chain carries TRBV11-1 and TRBJ1-2; unclear D gene. Trimming pared 1 base from V and 8 bases from J, leaving 11 bases between. Looked up from germline, CDR1 is SGHAT and CDR2 is FQDESV (reference sequence). The CDR3 sequence is 13 residues long. This chain's CDR3 is CASSLGDIGGYTF. CDR3 coding DNA: TGTGCCAGCAGCTTAGGCGACATCGGGGGCTACACCTTC.

This chain joins TRBV6-1 and TRBJ2-2; D gene uncertain. Germline CDR1 reads MNHNS; CDR2 reads SASEGT. The CDR3 runs to 16 residues. V was shortened by 0 bases and J by 4 bases, with 12 bases between the two germline ends. In DNA form, the CDR3 reads TGTGCCAGCAGTGAAGCGCGAGGAGCAGCCACCGGGGAGCTGTTTTTT. This gives the protein CASSEARGAATGELFF.

V and J are TRBV20-1 and TRBJ2-1; D is undetermined. There are 10 residues in the CDR3. Germline V gene data show CDR1 as DFQATT and CDR2 as SNEGSKA (reference sequence). The V end was cut by 6 bases, the J end by 5 bases, with 5 bases between. The CDR3 protein is CSAINNEQFF. CDR3 in DNA: TGCAGTGCCATTAACAATGAGCAGTTCTTC.

Only one count was recorded for this clone. CDR3 bases: TGTGCCAGCAGGGGACTCGGATCGGGAAACACCATATATTTT. This codes for CASRGLGSGNTIYF. This sequence joins TRBV6-5 and TRBJ1-3; D possibly corresponds to TRBD1 (5 bases). The germline V gene has CDR1 MNHEY and CDR2 SVGAGI. Trimming removed 6 bases at V and 4 bases at J, with 13 bases between. The CDR3 is 14 residues long.

This clone was detected only once. The CDR3 DNA is TGTGCCAGCAGTTACCGCAGGGACGGCCAGCCCCAGCATTTT. Its translation is CASSYRRDGQPQHF. V usage is TRBV6-6 and J usage is TRBJ1-5, with a weak D call TRBD1 (5 bases). CDR1 MNHNY and CDR2 SVGAGI come from the germline V gene (reference sequence). The length of the CDR3 is 14 residues. V was pared by 2 bases and J by 7 bases, with 12 bases between.

The chain joins TRBV7-9 to TRBJ1-6; TRBD1 is a possible D gene (6 bases). Trimming took 5 bases from V and 11 from J, leaving 19 bases between them. This CDR3 comprises 15 residues. Germline CDR1 and CDR2: SEHNR and FQNEAQ (reference sequence). Here the CDR3 reads CASSPFGPPGAPLHF. The CDR3 DNA is TGTGCCAGCAGCCCGTTTGGGCCTCCAGGGGCACCCCTCCACTTT.

The V gene is TRBV7-8, the J gene TRBJ1-2; 8 bases align to TRBD1. CDR1 and CDR2 from the germline V gene are SGHVS and FQNEAQ. This CDR3 is 13 amino acids long. V lost 2 bases to trimming and J lost 6 bases; unmatched junction nucleotides: 2. CDR3 nucleotide sequence: TGTGCCAGCAGCTTACAACAGGGGGATGGCTACACCTTC. This gives the protein CASSLQQGDGYTF.

CDR3 residues: CASSAEMNTEAFF. As DNA, the CDR3 is TGTGCCAGCAGCGCAGAGATGAACACTGAAGCTTTCTTT. J is TRBJ1-1 and V is TRBV7-8; D is unclear. This CDR3 is 13 amino acids long. V dropped 5 bases and J dropped 0 bases, with 7 bases sitting between them. The V gene's germline CDR1 is SGHVS and CDR2 FQNEAQ.